A selection of T cell receptor beta chains follows, all from one sample in a study of T cell responses to AZD1222 COVID-19 vaccine. This table comes from immunoSEQ multiplex PCR, and its TCRdb copy is limited to in-frame clones, with some not included. Of some 200,000 clones listed, around 94% are singletons. The sample was peripheral blood, taken 28 days after the second dose of the MenACWY control vaccine. The receptors were gathered from an adult who received the MenACWY meningococcal vaccine as a control. Each CDR3 is given with its conserved first and last residue. D genes are given only for firm matches. Size is stated for part of the rows, as once, few or many counts, or as a class when the clone is expanded.

CDR3aa | CDR3nt | j_gene | len | d_gene | v_gene | abundance
CASSLKGHYEQYF | TGTGCCAGCAGTTTAAAGGGGCACTACGAGCAGTACTTC | TRBJ2-7 | 13 | NA | TRBV27 | NA
CASSLIWRGTVREKLFF | TGTGCCAGCAGTTTAATTTGGAGGGGGACAGTGCGTGAAAAACTGTTTTTT | TRBJ1-4 | 17 | TRBD1 | TRBV27 | NA
CASSRGFYSGNTIYF | TGTGCCAGCAGTAGGGGGTTTTACTCTGGAAACACCATATATTTT | TRBJ1-3 | 15 | NA | TRBV28 | NA
CASSLRTVTSSYEQYF | TGTGCCAGCAGCCTCAGGACAGTGACAAGCTCCTACGAGCAGTACTTC | TRBJ2-7 | 16 | NA | TRBV3-1/TRBV3-2 | NA
CASSQAPRAEAFF | TGCGCCAGCAGCCAAGCACCTAGGGCTGAAGCTTTCTTT | TRBJ1-1 | 13 | NA | TRBV4-3 | NA
CASSHFGRQETQYF | TGTGCCAGCAGCCATTTCGGACGGCAAGAGACCCAGTACTTC | TRBJ2-5 | 14 | NA | TRBV5-6 | NA
CASSSTGENTEAFF | TGTGCCAGCAGTTCTACAGGAGAAAACACTGAAGCTTTCTTT | TRBJ1-1 | 14 | NA | TRBV7-9 | NA
CASSLGLSTGELFF | TGCGCCAGCAGCTTGGGACTCTCCACCGGGGAGCTGTTTTTT | TRBJ2-2 | 14 | NA | TRBV5-1 | NA
CASSTAPKRGHEQFF | TGTGCCAGCAGCACCGCCCCCAAAAGGGGGCATGAGCAGTTCTTC | TRBJ2-1 | 15 | TRBD1 | TRBV13 | NA
CASNGPGLAVFEQYF | TGTGCCAGCAATGGACCGGGACTAGCGGTATTTGAGCAGTACTTC | TRBJ2-7 | 15 | TRBD2 | TRBV2 | NA
CASSGQGPEAFF | TGCGCCAGCAGCGGTCAGGGGCCTGAAGCTTTCTTT | TRBJ1-1 | 12 | NA | TRBV5-1 | once
CASSVAGQYGYTF | TGTGCCAGCAGCGTAGCTGGACAGTATGGCTACACCTTC | TRBJ1-2 | 13 | NA | TRBV9 | NA
CASSYSRGGDTEAFF | TGTGCCAGCAGTTACTCGCGCGGAGGGGACACTGAAGCTTTCTTT | TRBJ1-1 | 15 | NA | TRBV6-5 | NA
CASSQTHRRSSYNEQFF | TGTGCCAGCAGCCAAACTCACAGGAGGAGCTCCTACAATGAGCAGTTCTTC | TRBJ2-1 | 17 | NA | TRBV3-1/TRBV3-2 | once
CASSLPDSPDTQYF | TGTGCCAGCAGCTTACCAGACAGTCCAGATACGCAGTATTTT | TRBJ2-3 | 14 | NA | TRBV5-8 | NA
CASRLARANPRGLAKNIQYF | TGTGCAAGTCGCTTAGCCAGAGCAAATCCGAGGGGATTAGCCAAAAACATTCAGTACTTC | TRBJ2-4 | 20 | NA | TRBV12-2 | NA
CASTATVRDQPQHF | TGTGCCAGCACTGCCACCGTCAGGGATCAGCCCCAGCATTTT | TRBJ1-5 | 14 | NA | TRBV28 | few
CASSLDTVRTEAFF | TGTGCCAGCAGTTTAGATACGGTCCGGACTGAAGCTTTCTTT | TRBJ1-1 | 14 | NA | TRBV27 | NA
CASSFAGVYYEQYF | TGTGCCAGCAGTTTCGCGGGGGTATATTACGAGCAGTACTTC | TRBJ2-7 | 14 | TRBD2 | TRBV28 | NA
CASSEAAYEQYF | TGTGCCAGCAGTGAAGCTGCTTACGAGCAGTACTTC | TRBJ2-7 | 12 | NA | TRBV2 | once
CASRLEFTQSGYTF | TGCGCCAGCAGGCTTGAATTCACCCAAAGCGGCTACACCTTC | TRBJ1-2 | 14 | NA | TRBV5-1 | NA
CASSYRGANEKLFF | TGTGCCAGCAGCTACAGGGGTGCTAATGAAAAACTGTTTTTT | TRBJ1-4 | 14 | TRBD1 | TRBV28 | NA
CASSEESGSPLHF | TGTGCCAGCAGTGAAGAGTCGGGGTCACCCCTCCACTTT | TRBJ1-6 | 13 | NA | TRBV6-1 | NA
CASSLTLAGGRETQYF | TGTGCCAGCAGCTTAACTCTAGCGGGAGGACGGGAGACCCAGTACTTC | TRBJ2-5 | 16 | TRBD2 | TRBV13 | NA
CASALRTEAFF | TGCGCCAGCGCCTTACGGACTGAAGCTTTCTTT | TRBJ1-1 | 11 | NA | TRBV10-2 | NA
CASSASYEQYF | TGTGCCAGCTCTGCCTCCTACGAGCAGTACTTC | TRBJ2-7 | 11 | NA | TRBV18 | NA
CASSPTYSYEQYF | TGTGCCAGCAGCCCAACCTACTCCTACGAGCAGTACTTC | TRBJ2-7 | 13 | NA | TRBV7-2 | once
CASFTGTNGYTF | TGTGCCAGCTTTACCGGGACAAATGGCTACACCTTC | TRBJ1-2 | 12 | NA | TRBV19 | NA
CASSRLPRSLGTDTQYF | TGTGCCAGCAGCCGCCTCCCAAGAAGTTTGGGCACAGATACGCAGTATTTT | TRBJ2-3 | 17 | NA | TRBV5-4 | NA
CASSLSETADNEQFF | TGTGCCAGCAGCTTATCCGAGACAGCAGACAATGAGCAGTTCTTC | TRBJ2-1 | 15 | NA | TRBV7-9 | NA
CASISGEQFF | TGTGCCAGCATCAGCGGTGAGCAGTTCTTC | TRBJ2-1 | 10 | NA | TRBV27 | NA
CASSSTEDYEQYF | TGTGCCAGCAGCTCTACAGAGGACTACGAGCAGTACTTC | TRBJ2-7 | 13 | NA | TRBV7-9 | NA
CASSLGAMNTEAFF | TGTGCCAGCAGCTTAGGGGCCATGAACACTGAAGCTTTCTTT | TRBJ1-1 | 14 | NA | TRBV5-4 | once
CASNNRDRTTNYGYTF | TGTGCCAGCAATAATAGGGACAGGACAACTAACTATGGCTACACCTTC | TRBJ1-2 | 16 | TRBD1 | TRBV4-2 | NA
CTSSQVHRGGYNEQFF | TGCACCAGCAGCCAAGTTCACAGGGGAGGCTACAATGAGCAGTTCTTC | TRBJ2-1 | 16 | NA | TRBV1 | NA
CASSQGHSGTGELFF | TGTGCCAGCAGCCAGGGACACTCTGGGACCGGGGAGCTGTTTTTT | TRBJ2-2 | 15 | NA | TRBV4-2 | NA
CATINDGTANEKLFF | TGTGCCACTATAAATGATGGGACAGCAAATGAAAAACTGTTTTTT | TRBJ1-4 | 15 | TRBD1 | TRBV24-1 | NA
CASIPGTNDEQFF | TGTGCCAGCATCCCCGGGACAAACGATGAGCAGTTCTTC | TRBJ2-1 | 13 | NA | TRBV5-5 | NA
CASSYGARMNTEAFF | TGTGCCAGCAGTTACGGGGCTCGTATGAACACTGAAGCTTTCTTT | TRBJ1-1 | 15 | NA | TRBV6-5 | once
CASQGALGEKLFF | TGTGCCAGCCAGGGGGCGCTTGGTGAAAAACTGTTTTTT | TRBJ1-4 | 13 | TRBD1 | TRBV10-3 | NA
CASSLGLNPYEQYF | TGTGCCAGCAGCTTAGGATTAAACCCCTACGAGCAGTACTTC | TRBJ2-7 | 14 | NA | TRBV11-2 | NA
CASRLWLAVFYEQYF | TGTGCCAGCAGACTTTGGCTAGCGGTATTCTACGAGCAGTACTTC | TRBJ2-7 | 15 | TRBD2 | TRBV27 | NA
CASSGTSTDTQYF | TGTGCCAGCAGCGGCACTAGCACAGATACGCAGTATTTT | TRBJ2-3 | 13 | NA | TRBV7-2 | once
CASSFRGGRTRGNEQFF | TGTGCCAGCAGCTTCCGCGGGGGTAGGACTAGGGGCAATGAGCAGTTCTTC | TRBJ2-1 | 17 | TRBD2 | TRBV7-8 | NA